This T cell receptor beta chain was sequenced during a study of CD8 T cells in Susac syndrome (dated by TCRdb to the late 2010s). Study-level background: Of the Susac syndrome patients who were sequenced, eight or nine were in clinical remission while five or six had clinically active disease. Susac syndrome patients were therapy-naive, on corticosteroids (some also receiving IVIg), or on IVIg alone at blood withdrawal. Whether CD8+ T cell activation and differentiation in Susac syndrome was antigen driven was tested using repertoire sequencing.

The investigation overall reported the following: The number of individuals in the TCR sequencing and HLA analysis was recognized as being relatively small. In the CD4+ T cell repertoire of Susac syndrome patients, clonal expansion was not detected.

Points on this clonotype: This receptor's antigen is unknown. Per-base quality was not reported, and no clone a single base away is much larger than it.

RNA was extracted using the RNeasy kit, and 0.5 to 1 microgram was reverse transcribed with random hexamers. The immunoSEQ multiplex PCR assay, which covers 54 Vbeta and 13 Jbeta segments, was used to amplify TCR beta CDR3 regions. Bias from PCR amplification was corrected by using a synthetic template baseline for primer optimization and for computational correction. Concerning the study's data processing: Reads were annotated to V, D and J genes per IMGT and analyzed with immunoSEQ Analyzer, keeping only productive sequences. Clonality was computed as one minus Shannon entropy normalized by log2 of the number of productive unique sequences. For each patient and control, public and private clones were evaluated among the 100 most prevalent clones. Clones were defined as Susac-specific if absent from the healthy and MS cohorts, from approximately 1,100 published viral clones and from other ImmuneACCESS disease sequences. TCRdb took the public reads, trimmed them with fastp at Q25, ran MiXCR for clone calling and kept in-frame beta chains. One record per CDR3 amino acid sequence lists the most common genes and DNA. TCRdb's processing, not the authors', yielded these V and J calls. This sample gives about 210,000 distinct CDR3 sequences in total; approximately 94% of them show up just once. Around 0.16% of the sample belongs to the ten largest clones.

High-throughput TCR beta sequencing profiled peripheral blood CD8+ and CD4+ T cells from healthy donors, Susac syndrome patients and multiple sclerosis patients. Recently defined diagnostic criteria for definite or probable disease were met by the Susac syndrome patients. Bulk CD8+ and CD4+ T cells were purified by magnetic negative isolation, while CD8+ TEMRA cells were enriched using FACS. Blood was collected in EDTA tubes and processed within 24 hours, with PBMCs isolated through density gradient centrifugation. PBMCs destined for TCR sequencing were cryopreserved in liquid nitrogen and later thawed in a 37 °C water bath. Purity of sorted or isolated CD4+, CD8+ and CD8+ TEMRA cells was at least 90%. Measured from the cysteine to the phenylalanine, the CDR3 is 15 residues long. Only CDR3 DNA remains: 45 bases, in frame from the first base. Trimming at the junction amounts to 8 bases on V and 0 bases on J, and the germline ends lie 17 bases apart. As encoded in the germline V gene, CDR1 is SGHRS while CDR2 is YFSETQ.

The receptor's source is a human donor with Susac syndrome. The sequence joins TRBV5-1 to TRBJ1-1; TRBD1 is possibly the D segment (6 matching bases). The specimen was CD4+ T cells from PBMCs. CDR3 region: CASSTTGPMNTEAFF. The sequenced DNA is TGCGCCAGTTCTACGACAGGCCCTATGAACACTGAAGCTTTCTTT. Reference TRBV5-1 and TRBJ1-1 proteins supply the regions before and after the CDR3; the full variable domain is: KAGVTQTPRYLIKTRGQQVTLSCSPISGHRSVSWYQQTPGQGLQFLFEYFSETQRNKGNFPGRFSGRQFSNSRSEMNVSTLELGDSALYLCASSTTGPMNTEAFFGQGTRLTVV.